The rows below give T cell receptor beta chains drawn from one sample of a study of neurological immune-mediated disorders. MiXCR, applied by TCRdb to the 5' RACE reads, yields one record per CDR3 protein. The data show 45,000 to 65,000 distinct CDR3 sequences, approximately 3.5% seen once. Sequenced input: PBMCs. The receptor set was obtained from a middle-aged man with multiple sclerosis. Both conserved end residues are part of each CDR3. A D gene is named only where the DNA matches it firmly. Expanded clones are given a class, and other clones once, few, many or no size at all.

j_call clone_size v_call d_call cdr3_nt cdr3_aa
TRBJ2-3 many TRBV7-3 TRBD2 TGTGCCAGCAGCTTAAATCCGGGGGGGGTGGCAGATACGCAGTATTTT CASSLNPGGVADTQYF
TRBJ1-6 many TRBV20-1 TRBD1 TGCAGTGCTTCTCAGGGGGCGGGTAATTCACCCCTCCACTTT CSASQGAGNSPLHF
TRBJ2-3 few TRBV6-1 . TGTGCCAGCAGTGAAGATATGTCAGATACGCAGTATTTT CASSEDMSDTQYF
TRBJ2-7 many TRBV20-1 TRBD2 TGCAGTGCTAGCGGGGGGTCCCTCTACGAGCAGTACTTC CSASGGSLYEQYF
TRBJ1-5 many TRBV6-5 . TGTGCCAGCAGTCGGAAAGGACAGAATAGCAATCAGCCCCAGCATTTT CASSRKGQNSNQPQHF
TRBJ2-5 many TRBV5-5 TRBD1 TGTGCCAGCAGCTCCCAACAGGGGAGAGAGACCCAGTACTTC CASSSQQGRETQYF
TRBJ2-1 few TRBV7-2 TRBD1 TGTGCCAGCAGCCCAGGACAGGGGTCGTTGAATGAGCAGTTCTTC CASSPGQGSLNEQFF
TRBJ1-5 many TRBV20-1 . TGCAGTGCAAGAGATGAGGCGCGCAGCAATCAGCCCCAGAATTTT CSARDEARSNQPQNF
TRBJ1-1 . TRBV19 . TGTGCCATTAGCATCCTGGGTGGAACTGAAGCTTTCTTT CAISILGGTEAFF
TRBJ1-2 many TRBV3-1 . TGTGCCAGCAGCCCGCATGGAGGAGGCTACACCTTC CASSPHGGGYTF
TRBJ2-7 many TRBV10-3 . TGTGCCATCAGTGAGTCCAGGTTGGGGTCGAAGGAGCAGTACTTC CAISESRLGSKEQYF
TRBJ2-3 many TRBV10-3 . TGTGCCATCAGGGGGCGCGAGGATACGCAGTATTTT CAIRGREDTQYF
TRBJ2-1 medium-sized TRBV11-3 TRBD2 TGTGCCAGCAGCCACTCCGGGACTAGCGGGGGGGCTAACAATGAGCAGTTCTTC CASSHSGTSGGANNEQFF
TRBJ2-2 . TRBV20-1 TRBD1 TGCAGTGCTAGTACGACCGACAGGGCGAACACCGGGGAGCTGTTTTTT CSASTTDRANTGELFF
TRBJ1-1 many TRBV10-3 . TGTGCCATCAATAGGCCAGGGACCACTGAAGCTTTCTTT CAINRPGTTEAFF